This paragraph reports one TCR beta chain. CDR1 is MNHEY, CDR2 SVGAGI, per germline. V trimming: 6 bases; J trimming: 5 bases; junction bases outside the gene matches: 6. The CDR3 totals 14 residues. Primers: 60 Vbeta forward and 13 Jbeta reverse. Only in-frame clones appear in the TCRdb table, and some are missing; sequencing was by immunoSEQ multiplex PCR. The profile shows 150,000 to 200,000 clones, 70% to 80% of them singletons. The data derive from a study of cytomegalovirus exposure and HLA in healthy donors. The rearrangement joins TRBV6-5 to TRBJ2-7; 11 bases match TRBD1. The clonotype comes from a middle-aged woman in good health and CMV-seronegative. Source material: PBMCs. CDR3 protein: CASRKGQGAHEQYF. Written as DNA, the CDR3 is TGTGCCAGCAGGAAAGGACAGGGGGCCCACGAGCAGTACTTC.